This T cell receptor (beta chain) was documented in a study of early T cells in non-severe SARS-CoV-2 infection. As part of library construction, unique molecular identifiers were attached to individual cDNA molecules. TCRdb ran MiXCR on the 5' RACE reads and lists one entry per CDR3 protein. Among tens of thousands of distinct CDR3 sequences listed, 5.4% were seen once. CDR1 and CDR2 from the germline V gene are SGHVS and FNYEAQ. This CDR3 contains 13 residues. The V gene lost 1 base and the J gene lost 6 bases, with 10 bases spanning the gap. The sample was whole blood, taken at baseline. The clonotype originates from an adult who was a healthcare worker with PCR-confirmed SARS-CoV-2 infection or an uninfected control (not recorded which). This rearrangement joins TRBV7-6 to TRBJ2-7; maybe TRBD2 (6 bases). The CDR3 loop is CASSLVRGGEQYF. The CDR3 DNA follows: TGTGCCAGCAGCTTAGTCCGGGGAGGCGAGCAGTACTTC.